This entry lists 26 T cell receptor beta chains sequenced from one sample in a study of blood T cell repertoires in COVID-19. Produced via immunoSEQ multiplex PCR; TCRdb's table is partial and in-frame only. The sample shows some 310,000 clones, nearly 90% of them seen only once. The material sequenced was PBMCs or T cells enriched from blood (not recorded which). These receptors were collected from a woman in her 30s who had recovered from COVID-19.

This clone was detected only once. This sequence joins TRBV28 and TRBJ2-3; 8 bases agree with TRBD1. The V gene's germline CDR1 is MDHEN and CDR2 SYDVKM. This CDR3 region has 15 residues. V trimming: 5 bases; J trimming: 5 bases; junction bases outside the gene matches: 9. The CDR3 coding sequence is TGTGCCAGCAGTCGGGGCAGGGGGCGAGGAGATACGCAGTATTTT. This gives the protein CASSRGRGRGDTQYF.

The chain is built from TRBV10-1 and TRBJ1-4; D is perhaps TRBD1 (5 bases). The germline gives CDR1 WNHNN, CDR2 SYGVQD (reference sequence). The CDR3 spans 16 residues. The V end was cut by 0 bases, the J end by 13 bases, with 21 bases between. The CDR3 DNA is TGCGCCAGCAGTGAGTCAGCGTCGACAGCCCTGGGGATACTGTTTTTT. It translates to CASSESASTALGILFF.

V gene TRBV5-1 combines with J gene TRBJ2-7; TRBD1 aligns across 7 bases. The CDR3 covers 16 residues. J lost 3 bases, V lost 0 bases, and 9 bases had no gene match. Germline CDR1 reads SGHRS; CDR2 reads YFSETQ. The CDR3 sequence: CASSLGSTQGVYEQYF. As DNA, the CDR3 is TGCGCCAGCAGCTTGGGGTCGACTCAGGGGGTCTACGAGCAGTACTTC.

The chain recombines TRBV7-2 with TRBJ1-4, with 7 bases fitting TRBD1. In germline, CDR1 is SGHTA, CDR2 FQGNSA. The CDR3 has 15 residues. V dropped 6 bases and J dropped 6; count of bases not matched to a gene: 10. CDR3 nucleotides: TGTGCCAGCAGTTCTCAGGGGGTCAGGCATGAAAAACTGTTTTTT. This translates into CASSSQGVRHEKLFF.

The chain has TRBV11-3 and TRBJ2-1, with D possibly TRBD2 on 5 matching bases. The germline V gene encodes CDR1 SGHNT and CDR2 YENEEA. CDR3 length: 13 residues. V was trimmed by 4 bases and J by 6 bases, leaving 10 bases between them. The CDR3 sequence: CASSSGIFNEQFF. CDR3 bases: TGTGCCAGCAGCTCCGGGATTTTCAATGAGCAGTTCTTC.

CDR3 amino acids: CAISESTGRGPTEAFF. The DNA for the CDR3 is TGTGCCATCAGTGAGTCGACAGGCAGGGGGCCGACTGAAGCTTTCTTT. The V and J genes are TRBV10-3 and TRBJ1-1, with 8 bases that match TRBD1. The V gene end was trimmed by 0 bases and the J gene end by 5 bases; junction bases not matched to a gene: 8. Germline V gene sequence: CDR1 ENHRY, CDR2 SYGVKD. The CDR3 runs 16 residues.

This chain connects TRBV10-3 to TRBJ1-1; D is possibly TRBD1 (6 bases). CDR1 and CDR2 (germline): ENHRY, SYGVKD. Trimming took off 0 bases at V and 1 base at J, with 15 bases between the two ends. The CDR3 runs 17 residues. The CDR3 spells CAISESVGGAGNTEAFF. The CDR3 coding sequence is TGTGCCATCAGTGAGTCGGTGGGGGGGGCCGGGAACACTGAAGCTTTCTTT.

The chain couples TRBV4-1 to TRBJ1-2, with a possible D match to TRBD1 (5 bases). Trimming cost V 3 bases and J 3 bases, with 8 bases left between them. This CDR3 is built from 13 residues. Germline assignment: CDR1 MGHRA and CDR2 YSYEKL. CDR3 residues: CASSHRVDYGYTF. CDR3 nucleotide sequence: TGCGCCAGCAGCCACAGGGTTGACTATGGCTACACCTTC.

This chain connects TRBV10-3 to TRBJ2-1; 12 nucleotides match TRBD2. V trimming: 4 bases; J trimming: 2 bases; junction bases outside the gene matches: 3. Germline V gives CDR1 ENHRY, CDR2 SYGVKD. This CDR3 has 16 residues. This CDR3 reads CAISGTSGTAYNEQFF. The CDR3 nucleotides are TGTGCCATCAGTGGGACTAGCGGGACCGCCTACAATGAGCAGTTCTTC.

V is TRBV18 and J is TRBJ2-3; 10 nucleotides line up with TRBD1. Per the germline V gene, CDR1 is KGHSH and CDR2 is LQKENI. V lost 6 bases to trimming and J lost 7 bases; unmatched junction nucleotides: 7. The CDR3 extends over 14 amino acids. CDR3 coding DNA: TGTGCCAGCTCCCCGGGACAGGGGTGGCATACGCAGTATTTT. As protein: CASSPGQGWHTQYF.

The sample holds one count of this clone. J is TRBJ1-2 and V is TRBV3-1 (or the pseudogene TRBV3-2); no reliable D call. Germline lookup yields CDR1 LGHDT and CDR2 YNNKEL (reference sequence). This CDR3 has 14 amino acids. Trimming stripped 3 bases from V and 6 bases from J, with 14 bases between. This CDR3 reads CASSQGLSGHGYTF. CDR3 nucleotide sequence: TGTGCCAGCAGCCAGGGTTTGTCAGGTCATGGCTACACCTTC.

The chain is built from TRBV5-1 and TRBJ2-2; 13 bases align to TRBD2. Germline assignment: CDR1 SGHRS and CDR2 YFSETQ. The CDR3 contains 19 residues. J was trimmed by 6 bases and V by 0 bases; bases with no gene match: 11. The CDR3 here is CASSLGFGTSGILAGELFF. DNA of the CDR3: TGCGCCAGCAGCTTGGGGTTTGGGACTAGCGGGATTCTGGCCGGGGAGCTGTTTTTT. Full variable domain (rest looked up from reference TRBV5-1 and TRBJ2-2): KAGVTQTPRYLIKTRGQQVTLSCSPISGHRSVSWYQQTPGQGLQFLFEYFSETQRNKGNFPGRFSGRQFSNSRSEMNVSTLELGDSALYLCASSLGFGTSGILAGELFFGEGSRLTVL.

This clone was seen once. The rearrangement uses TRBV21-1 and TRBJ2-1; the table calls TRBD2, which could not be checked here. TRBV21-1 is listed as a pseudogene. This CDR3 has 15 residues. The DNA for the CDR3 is TGTGCCAGCAGACGACTAGCGGCAAACGACAATGAGCAGTTCTTC. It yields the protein CASRRLAANDNEQFF.

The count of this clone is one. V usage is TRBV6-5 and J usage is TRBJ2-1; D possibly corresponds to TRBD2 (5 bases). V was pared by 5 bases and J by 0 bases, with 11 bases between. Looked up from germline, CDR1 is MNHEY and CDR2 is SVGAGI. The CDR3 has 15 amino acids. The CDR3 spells CASSPRVSSYNEQFF. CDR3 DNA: TGTGCCAGCAGTCCGCGGGTGAGCTCCTACAATGAGCAGTTCTTC.

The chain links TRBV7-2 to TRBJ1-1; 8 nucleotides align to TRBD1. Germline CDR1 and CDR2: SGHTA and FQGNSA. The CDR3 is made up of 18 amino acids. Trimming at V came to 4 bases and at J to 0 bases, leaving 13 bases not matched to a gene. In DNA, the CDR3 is TGTGCCAGCAGCTCCCAGACAGGGGCGGACCAGGTGAACACTGAAGCTTTCTTT. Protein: CASSSQTGADQVNTEAFF.

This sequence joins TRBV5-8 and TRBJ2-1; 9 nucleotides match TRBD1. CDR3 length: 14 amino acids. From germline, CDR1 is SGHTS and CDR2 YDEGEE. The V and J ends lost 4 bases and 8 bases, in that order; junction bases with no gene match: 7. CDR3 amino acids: CASSVQGARDEQFF. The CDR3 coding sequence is TGTGCCAGCAGCGTACAGGGGGCGCGTGATGAGCAGTTCTTC.

This chain's CDR3 is CASSPPSGTYEQYF. CDR3 in DNA: TGTGCCAGCTCACCACCGTCGGGGACCTACGAGCAGTACTTC. V usage is TRBV18 and J usage is TRBJ2-7; D may be TRBD2 (5 bases). Trimming shortened V by 0 bases and J by 2 bases, and 8 bases separated the two germline ends. The CDR3 covers 14 residues. The V gene's germline CDR1 is KGHSH and CDR2 LQKENI.

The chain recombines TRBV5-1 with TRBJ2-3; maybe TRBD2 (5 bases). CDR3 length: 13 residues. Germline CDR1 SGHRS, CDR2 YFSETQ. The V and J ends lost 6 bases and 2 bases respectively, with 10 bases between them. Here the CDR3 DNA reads TGCGCCAGCACCGGACTTTACACAGATACGCAGTATTTT. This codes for CASTGLYTDTQYF.

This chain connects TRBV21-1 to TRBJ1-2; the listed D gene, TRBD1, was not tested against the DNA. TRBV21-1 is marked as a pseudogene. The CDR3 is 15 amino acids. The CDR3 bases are TGTGCCAGCAGCAAAGCGCCGGACAGGGTCTATGGCTACACCTTC. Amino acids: CASSKAPDRVYGYTF.

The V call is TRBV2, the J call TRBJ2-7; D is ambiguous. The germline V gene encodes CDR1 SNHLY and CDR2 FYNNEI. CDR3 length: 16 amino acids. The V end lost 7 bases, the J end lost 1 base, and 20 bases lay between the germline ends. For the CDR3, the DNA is TGTGCCAGCACCGAGGTTCCGGCGCCAAGGTCCTACGAGCAGTACTTC. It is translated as CASTEVPAPRSYEQYF.

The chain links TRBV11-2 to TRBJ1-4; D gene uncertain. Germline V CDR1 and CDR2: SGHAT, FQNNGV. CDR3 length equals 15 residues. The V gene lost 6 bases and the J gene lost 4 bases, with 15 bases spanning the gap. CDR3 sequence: CASRADGRLNEKLFF. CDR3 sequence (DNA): TGTGCCAGCAGAGCAGACGGGAGACTTAATGAAAAACTGTTTTTT.

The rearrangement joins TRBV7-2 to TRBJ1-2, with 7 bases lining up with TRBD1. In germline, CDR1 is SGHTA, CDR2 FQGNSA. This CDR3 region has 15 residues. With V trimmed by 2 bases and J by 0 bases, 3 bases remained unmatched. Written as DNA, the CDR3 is TGTGCCAGCAGCTTATCCCAGGGGGCTAACTATGGCTACACCTTC. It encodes CASSLSQGANYGYTF.

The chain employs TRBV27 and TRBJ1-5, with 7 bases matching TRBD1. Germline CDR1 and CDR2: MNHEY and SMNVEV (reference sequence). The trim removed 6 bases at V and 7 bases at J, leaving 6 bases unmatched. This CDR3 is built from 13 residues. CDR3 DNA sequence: TGTGCCAGCAGCCTGGGACAGCTACAGCCCCAGCATTTT. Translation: CASSLGQLQPQHF.

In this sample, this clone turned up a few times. CDR3 sequence: CASSEAASGTYEQYF. As DNA, the CDR3 is TGTGCCAGCAGTGAAGCGGCGAGCGGAACCTACGAGCAGTACTTC. The chain carries TRBV2 and TRBJ2-7; weak D call: TRBD2 (5 bases). V dropped 0 bases and J dropped 2 bases, with 11 bases sitting between them. The CDR3 sequence is 15 residues long. Germline V gene data show CDR1 as SNHLY and CDR2 as FYNNEI.

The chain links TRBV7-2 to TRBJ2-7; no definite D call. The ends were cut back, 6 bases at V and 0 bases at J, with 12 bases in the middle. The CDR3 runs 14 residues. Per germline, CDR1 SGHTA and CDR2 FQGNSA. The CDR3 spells CASSRTVNSYEQYF. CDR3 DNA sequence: TGTGCCAGCAGTCGAACAGTAAACTCCTACGAGCAGTACTTC. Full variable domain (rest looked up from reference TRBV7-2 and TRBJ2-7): GAGVSQSPSNKVTEKGKDVELRCDPISGHTALYWYRQSLGQGLEFLIYFQGNSAPDKSGLPSDRFSAERTGGSVSTLTIQRTQQEDSAVYLCASSRTVNSYEQYFGPGTRLTVT.

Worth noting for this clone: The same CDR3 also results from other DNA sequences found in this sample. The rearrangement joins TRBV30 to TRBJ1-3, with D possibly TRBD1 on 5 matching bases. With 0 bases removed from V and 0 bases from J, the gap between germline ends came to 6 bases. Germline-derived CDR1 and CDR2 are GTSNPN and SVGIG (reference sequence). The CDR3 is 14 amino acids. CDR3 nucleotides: TGTGCCTGGAGTGTAGGGGTCTCTGGAAACACCATATATTTT. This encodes CAWSVGVSGNTIYF.